The 28 T cell receptor beta chains reported below all come from one sample, sequenced in a study of Tregs in tolerant kidney transplant recipients (dated by TCRdb to about 2019). Libraries were prepared through the immunoSEQ multiplex PCR assay. TCRdb's version of the immuneACCESS table is confined to in-frame rearrangements and falls short of the full clone set. An unresolved V gene accounts for under half of the shortfall where checked; the remainder is of unknown origin. The sample data list about 52,000 clones, and about 90% of these were observed just once. Approximately 16% of the sample is in the top ten clones. Transplants used related donors with nonmyeloablative bone marrow transplantation; mixed chimerism was transient in the human trials. Specimen: CD8+ T cells from blood (PBMCs), collected 24 months after the transplant. The receptors here all came from a human patient who received a combined kidney and bone marrow transplant. Following transplantation, T cells from the graft donor may be among those present.

V usage is TRBV7-2 and J usage is TRBJ1-4, with 7 bases fitting TRBD1. The V segment lost 6 bases and the J segment 8 bases; nucleotides outside the gene matches: 9. CDR3 length: 14 amino acids. Germline loops: CDR1 SGHTA, CDR2 FQGNSA. This CDR3 reads CASSFLGTAEKLFF. CDR3 sequence (DNA): TGTGCCAGCAGTTTTCTAGGGACAGCCGAAAAACTGTTTTTT.

The count of this clone is one. The chain uses TRBV11-2 and TRBJ2-1; 9 nucleotides agree with TRBD2. V lost 0 bases to trimming and J lost 2 bases; unmatched junction nucleotides: 2. CDR3 size: 16 residues. Per the germline V gene, CDR1 is SGHAT and CDR2 is FQNNGV. The CDR3 is CASSLDASGAYNEQFF. For the CDR3, the DNA is TGTGCCAGCAGCTTAGATGCTAGCGGGGCCTACAATGAGCAGTTCTTC.

The chain couples TRBV19 to TRBJ1-2, with TRBD1 as a possible D gene (5 bases). This CDR3 is built from 18 residues. The V and J ends lost 3 bases and 1 base respectively, with 21 bases between them. CDR1 and CDR2 (germline): LNHDA, SQIVND (reference sequence). CDR3 bases: TGTGCCAGTAGTATCCTCCATGGAACAGGCAACCTTAACTATGGCTACACCTTC. Its protein product is CASSILHGTGNLNYGYTF.

The rearrangement links TRBV7-2 to TRBJ2-1, with a weak D call TRBD1 (5 bases). The CDR3 totals 16 residues. Germline V CDR1 and CDR2: SGHTA, FQGNSA. The V gene lost 1 base and the J gene lost 2 bases, with 12 bases spanning the gap. CDR3 protein: CASSLGNRPPYNEQFF. The CDR3 nucleotides read TGTGCCAGCAGCTTAGGGAACAGGCCTCCCTACAATGAGCAGTTCTTC.

This chain uses TRBV6-1 with TRBJ2-7; no firm D call. The CDR3 sequence is 15 residues long. Trimming pared 3 bases from V and 0 bases from J, leaving 12 bases between. Germline V gene lookup returns CDR1 MNHNS and CDR2 SASEGT. The CDR3 sequence: CASSDSSSFSYEQYF. Here the CDR3 DNA reads TGTGCCAGCAGTGATAGTTCCTCCTTCTCCTACGAGCAGTACTTC.

The V gene is TRBV11-2, the J gene TRBJ2-3; TRBD1 might be the D (6 bases). The CDR3 consists of 14 residues. The germline gives CDR1 SGHAT, CDR2 FQNNGV. The V end was cut by 2 bases, the J end by 3 bases, with 9 bases between. CDR3 DNA: TGTGCCAGCAGCTTAATTAGGGGGACAGATACGCAGTATTTT. This sequence encodes CASSLIRGTDTQYF.

V gene TRBV9 combines with J gene TRBJ2-7; the D gene is possibly TRBD2 (5 bases). CDR1 and CDR2 (germline): SGDLS, YYNGEE. This CDR3 has 15 amino acids. The V end lost 4 bases, the J end lost 5 bases, and 19 bases lay between the germline ends. DNA of the CDR3: TGTGCCAGCAGCCCTCGGAGGAGTGGCACCCACGAGCAGTACTTC. As protein: CASSPRRSGTHEQYF.

Details on this clone: One junction end does not reproduce the germline sequence, and a read error may be involved. CDR3 protein: CASSWGQGDSYEQCF. CDR3 nucleotides: TGTGCCAGCAGCTGGGGACAGGGGGACTCCTACGAGCAGTGCTTC. The chain employs TRBV5-4 and TRBJ2-7, with 11 bases that match TRBD1. This CDR3 has 15 amino acids. The germline gives CDR1 SGHNT, CDR2 YYREEE (reference sequence).

The chain joins TRBV19 to TRBJ1-5; a possible D gene is TRBD1 (5 bases). In germline, CDR1 is LNHDA, CDR2 SQIVND (reference sequence). This CDR3 has 17 residues. Trimming pared 3 bases from V and 6 bases from J, leaving 21 bases between. The CDR3 sequence is CASSIGIREVGIQPQHF. The CDR3 DNA sequence: TGTGCCAGTAGTATTGGAATCAGGGAGGTTGGCATTCAGCCCCAGCATTTT.

The chain carries TRBV9 and TRBJ2-1, with 9 bases lining up with TRBD1. Per germline, CDR1 SGDLS and CDR2 YYNGEE. The V segment lost 2 bases and the J segment 7 bases; nucleotides outside the gene matches: 4. The length of the CDR3 is 14 residues. CDR3 amino acids: CASSVGQGPNEQFF. The CDR3 DNA follows: TGTGCCAGCAGCGTGGGACAGGGTCCAAATGAGCAGTTCTTC.

V and J are TRBV9 and TRBJ1-1; D call uncertain. Trimming took 0 bases from V and 7 from J, leaving 10 bases between them. Germline CDR1 reads SGDLS; CDR2 reads YYNGEE. The CDR3 consists of 13 residues. The CDR3 DNA reads as TGTGCCAGCAGCGTAGATGTTCAGTTTGAAGCTTTCTTT. This translates into CASSVDVQFEAFF.

This chain links TRBV11-3 with TRBJ2-7; 10 nucleotides match TRBD2. CDR3 length: 18 residues. After removal of 5 bases from V and 5 bases from J, the junction contained 18 bases not matched to a gene. Germline V gene sequence: CDR1 SGHNT, CDR2 YENEEA. For the CDR3, the DNA is TGTGCCAGCAGCCTCCCATACCAAAATAGCGGGGGGAGTAACGAGCAGTACTTC. It translates to CASSLPYQNSGGSNEQYF.

This sequence joins TRBV10-1 and TRBJ2-7; 7 positions match TRBD1. This CDR3 region has 13 residues. The V gene end was trimmed by 3 bases and the J gene end by 3 bases; junction bases not matched to a gene: 2. The germline gives CDR1 WNHNN, CDR2 SYGVQD (reference sequence). The CDR3 protein is CASSDRDSYEQYF. CDR3 DNA: TGCGCCAGCAGTGACCGGGACAGCTACGAGCAGTACTTC.

The rearrangement uses TRBV29-1 and TRBJ2-7; 10 bases map to TRBD1. V was clipped by 8 bases and J by 5 bases; unmatched bases: 6. Germline V CDR1 and CDR2: SQVTM, ANQGSEA. The CDR3 is made up of 12 amino acids. CDR3 in amino acids: CSLGTGDNEQYF. CDR3 nucleotide sequence: TGCAGCCTCGGGACAGGGGACAACGAGCAGTACTTC.

J is TRBJ2-5 and V is TRBV9, with D possibly matching TRBD1 (6 bases). The CDR3 sequence is 16 residues long. The V end lost 1 base, the J end lost 4 bases, and 17 bases lay between the germline ends. Germline V gives CDR1 SGDLS, CDR2 YYNGEE. The CDR3 region is CASSVLEGVLGETQYF. The CDR3 bases are TGTGCCAGCAGCGTACTCGAGGGGGTCTTGGGAGAGACCCAGTACTTC.

The V call is TRBV11-2, the J call TRBJ2-7; 9 positions match TRBD2. CDR1 SGHAT and CDR2 FQNNGV come from the germline V gene. The CDR3 consists of 15 residues. Trimming took 4 bases from V and 4 from J; bases not matched to a gene: 8. The CDR3 DNA reads TGTGCCAGCAGCTGGACCGGGACTAGCCTTTACGAGCAGTACTTC. Translating gives CASSWTGTSLYEQYF. The full variable domain, rest sourced from reference TRBV11-2 and TRBJ2-7, is EAGVAQSPRYKIIEKRQSVAFWCNPISGHATLYWYQQILGQGPKLLIQFQNNGVVDDSQLPKDRFSAERLKGVDSTLKIQPAKLEDSAVYLCASSWTGTSLYEQYFGPGTRLTVT.

This sequence joins TRBV14 and TRBJ2-7; no firm D call. CDR3 size: 13 residues. Trimming left V 3 bases short and J 5 bases short, with 11 bases between. Germline lookup yields CDR1 SGHDN and CDR2 FVKESK. CDR3 in DNA: TGTGCCAGCAGCCATGGCCAGGTCCACGAGCAGTACTTC. It translates to CASSHGQVHEQYF.

This clone has only one observation. CDR3 sequence: CASSQENGEKLFF. The CDR3 DNA follows: TGCGCCAGCAGCCAAGAAAACGGGGAGAAACTGTTTTTT. This chain uses TRBV4-1 with TRBJ1-4; D is undetermined. V was pared by 0 bases and J by 11 bases, with 10 bases between. CDR1 is MGHRA and CDR2 is YSYEKL in the germline V gene. The CDR3 length is 13 residues.

This clone was seen a single time. The genes are TRBV7-9 and TRBJ1-1; 7 positions agree with TRBD1. Germline assignment: CDR1 SEHNR and CDR2 FQNEAQ (reference sequence). J lost 6 bases, V lost 7 bases, and 5 bases had no gene match. CDR3 size: 12 residues. The DNA of the CDR3 is TGTGCCAGCACCCCAGGGGGGTCTGAAGCTTTCTTT. This sequence encodes CASTPGGSEAFF.

The gene calls are TRBV28 and TRBJ2-2, with 7 positions matching TRBD2. There are 16 residues in the CDR3. Trimming cost V 6 bases and J 0 bases; bases outside gene matches: 7. Germline V gives CDR1 MDHEN, CDR2 SYDVKM. CDR3 residues: CASSNLGLANTGELFF. As DNA, the CDR3 is TGTGCCAGCAGCAATCTCGGACTAGCGAACACCGGGGAGCTGTTTTTT.

This clone was detected once. This chain links TRBV5-4 with TRBJ2-1; 7 bases match TRBD2. Germline V gene sequence: CDR1 SGHNT, CDR2 YYREEE (reference sequence). With V trimmed by 2 bases and J by 7 bases, 15 bases remained unmatched. The CDR3 has 17 residues. The CDR3 nucleotides are TGTGCCAGCAGCTTCTACCCGGTAGAGGACGGGGGGAATGAGCAGTTCTTC. This translates into CASSFYPVEDGGNEQFF.

The chain has TRBV9 and TRBJ2-1; the D is unclear. This CDR3 spans 13 amino acids. The germline V and J ends were trimmed by 4 bases and 1 base, with 6 bases remaining between them. Germline V lookup: CDR1 SGDLS, CDR2 YYNGEE. As DNA, the CDR3 is TGTGCCAGCAGCCTGTCGTCCTACAATGAGCAGTTCTTC. It encodes CASSLSSYNEQFF. The variable domain in full, with the rest retrieved from reference TRBV9 and TRBJ2-1, is DSGVTQTPKHLITATGQRVTLRCSPRSGDLSVYWYQQSLDQGLQFLIQYYNGEERAKGNILERFSAQQFPDLHSELNLSSLELGDSALYFCASSLSSYNEQFFGPGTRLTVL.

The CDR3, as DNA: TGCGCCAGCAGCGTTGACAGGGGGGGGGACACTGAAGCTTTCTTT. Its translation: CASSVDRGGDTEAFF. V gene TRBV4-3 combines with J gene TRBJ1-1; TRBD1 matches at 9 bases. The length of the CDR3 is 15 residues. Trimming removed 5 bases from V and 3 bases from J; junction bases left unmatched: 7. Germline V gene sequence: CDR1 LGHNA, CDR2 YSLEER.

The chain employs TRBV15 and TRBJ1-2; TRBD1 agrees at 9 bases. Trimming cost V 3 bases and J 4 bases; bases outside gene matches: 9. The CDR3 is made up of 16 amino acids. Germline V gene lookup returns CDR1 LNHNV and CDR2 YYDKDF (reference sequence). CDR3: CATSRIADRGSYGYTF. In nucleotides, the CDR3 is TGTGCCACCAGCAGGATAGCGGACAGGGGTTCCTATGGCTACACCTTC.

This sequence joins TRBV7-9 and TRBJ2-5, with D maybe TRBD2 (5 bases). Per the germline V gene, CDR1 is SEHNR and CDR2 is FQNEAQ (reference sequence). This CDR3 spans 15 amino acids. Between the trimmed V and J ends, which lost 6 bases and 7 bases, there was a span of 21 bases. The CDR3 here is CASSSMIVDLGTQYF. The CDR3 DNA sequence: TGTGCCAGCAGTTCAATGATAGTGGACTTGGGGACCCAGTACTTC.

The rearrangement uses TRBV13 and TRBJ2-7, with D maybe TRBD2 (5 bases). The CDR3 runs 13 residues. V was pared by 3 bases and J by 4 bases, with 10 bases between. Germline V gene sequence: CDR1 PRHDT, CDR2 FYEKMQ (reference sequence). This CDR3 is CASSFSGNYEQYF. CDR3 DNA: TGTGCCAGCAGCTTTTCCGGGAATTACGAGCAGTACTTC. Filled out from reference TRBV13 and TRBJ2-7, the complete variable domain reads AAGVIQSPRHLIKEKRETATLKCYPIPRHDTVYWYQQGPGQDPQFLISFYEKMQSDKGSIPDRFSAQQFSDYHSELNMSSLELGDSALYFCASSFSGNYEQYFGPGTRLTVT.

The rearrangement joins TRBV6-7 to TRBJ2-1; no clear D gene. TRBV6-7 is given ORF status, its function remaining uncertain. The CDR3 loop spans 9 amino acids. V dropped 2 bases and J dropped 16 bases, with 6 bases sitting between them. The CDR3 is CASSYPCFF. The CDR3, as DNA: TGTGCCAGCAGTTACCCCTGTTTCTTC.

The chain is built from TRBV30 and TRBJ2-1; TRBD2 aligns across 12 bases. Germline CDR1 and CDR2: GTSNPN and SVGIG (reference sequence). The V segment lost 1 base and the J segment 5 bases; nucleotides outside the gene matches: 6. The CDR3 consists of 16 residues. The CDR3 coding sequence is TGTGCCTGGAGTGCACGCCTAGCGGGGGGGAACAATGAGCAGTTCTTC. Translated: CAWSARLAGGNNEQFF.